These 14 T cell receptor beta chains came from one sample sequenced in a study of shared clonotypes between healthy human individuals. Sequenced by immunoSEQ multiplex PCR; TCRdb stores in-frame clones only, minus some. The data hold about 600,000 clones, with about 95% observed a single time. Naive CD8 populations comprised CD45RO-negative cells positively selected for CCR7, excluding terminally differentiated effector memory CD45RA+ cells. Input material: naive CD8+ T cells sorted from blood. These receptors were obtained from a woman in her twenties or thirties in good health.

The gene calls are TRBV28 and TRBJ2-7; the match to TRBD1 covers 11 bases. This CDR3 has 14 residues. Germline-derived CDR1 and CDR2 are MDHEN and SYDVKM. V was pared by 6 bases and J by 3 bases, with 4 bases of the junction left unmatched. The CDR3 region has the DNA TGTGCCAGCAGCCACGGGACAGGGGGCTACGAGCAGTACTTC. Protein: CASSHGTGGYEQYF.

The V and J genes are TRBV19 and TRBJ2-1; TRBD2 might be the D (6 bases). Trimming pared 4 bases from V and 0 bases from J, leaving 10 bases between. CDR1 is LNHDA, CDR2 SQIVND, per germline (reference sequence). This CDR3 comprises 15 residues. CDR3 sequence: CASSRGELSYNEQFF. In DNA form, the CDR3 reads TGTGCCAGTAGTAGGGGGGAACTCTCCTACAATGAGCAGTTCTTC.

This rearrangement joins TRBV5-6 to TRBJ2-1; D might be TRBD2 (5 bases). Per the germline V gene, CDR1 is SGHDT and CDR2 is YYEEEE. The CDR3 has 14 amino acids. Deletions cut 1 base from V and 7 bases from J, with 12 bases between. In DNA, the CDR3 is TGTGCCAGCAGCTTGAGAGGGCGCGGGAATGAGCAGTTCTTC. Protein product: CASSLRGRGNEQFF.

The chain couples TRBV13 to TRBJ2-7; 8 bases align to TRBD1. Germline V gene sequence: CDR1 PRHDT, CDR2 FYEKMQ (reference sequence). This CDR3 has 18 residues. The V and J ends lost 6 bases and 1 base, in that order; junction bases with no gene match: 17. The CDR3 region is CASRLSPGRQGLSYEQYF. CDR3 sequence (DNA): TGTGCCAGCAGGCTGTCCCCGGGAAGACAGGGGCTGTCCTACGAGCAGTACTTC.

The gene calls are TRBV27 and TRBJ2-1; 14 bases align to TRBD2. This CDR3 comprises 17 residues. The germline V gene encodes CDR1 MNHEY and CDR2 SMNVEV (reference sequence). V dropped 7 bases and J dropped 5; count of bases not matched to a gene: 10. For the CDR3, the DNA is TGTGCCAGCAATCCGGGACTAGCGGGAGCGAAGCACAATGAGCAGTTCTTC. Its protein product is CASNPGLAGAKHNEQFF.

This chain joins TRBV7-9 and TRBJ1-1; TRBD1 matches 9 bases. Germline CDR1 and CDR2: SEHNR and FQNEAQ (reference sequence). J lost 1 base, V lost 4 bases, and 7 bases had no gene match. This CDR3 has 16 amino acids. The CDR3 nucleotides are TGTGCCAGCAGCTCGAGGGACAGGGCTCCGAACACTGAAGCTTTCTTT. Translated: CASSSRDRAPNTEAFF.

In this sample, this clone turned up a few times. The gene calls are TRBV29-1 and TRBJ2-7; 10 bases line up with TRBD1. The CDR3 runs 14 residues. V shed 6 bases and J 6 bases; nucleotides not matched to a gene: 11. Germline values: CDR1 SQVTM, CDR2 ANQGSEA. The CDR3 loop reads CSVDPGQGFGEQYF. For the CDR3, the DNA is TGCAGCGTGGATCCGGGACAGGGGTTCGGCGAGCAGTACTTC.

The chain recombines TRBV11-1 with TRBJ2-5; tentatively, D is TRBD1 (5 bases). CDR1 and CDR2 from the germline V gene are SGHAT and FQDESV (reference sequence). The V gene lost 8 bases and the J gene lost 0 bases, with 10 bases spanning the gap. The CDR3 consists of 13 residues. CDR3 DNA sequence: TGTGCCAGCGCCGACAGAAACCAAGAGACCCAGTACTTC. It yields the protein CASADRNQETQYF.

The chain recombines TRBV9 with TRBJ2-1; 9 bases are shared with TRBD1. This CDR3 has 15 residues. Germline CDR1 and CDR2: SGDLS and YYNGEE. Losses at the gene ends were 4 bases for V and 4 bases for J; bases not matched to a gene: 6. CDR3 residues: CASSTRQGVYNEQFF. The CDR3 DNA reads as TGTGCCAGCAGCACAAGACAGGGGGTATACAATGAGCAGTTCTTC. Together with reference TRBV9 and TRBJ2-1, the CDR3 gives the full variable domain: DSGVTQTPKHLITATGQRVTLRCSPRSGDLSVYWYQQSLDQGLQFLIQYYNGEERAKGNILERFSAQQFPDLHSELNLSSLELGDSALYFCASSTRQGVYNEQFFGPGTRLTVL.

This rearrangement joins TRBV5-6 to TRBJ2-7, with 11 bases fitting TRBD1. CDR3 length: 16 amino acids. The ends lost 0 bases at V and 6 bases at J; junction bases unmatched: 8. Germline CDR1 reads SGHDT; CDR2 reads YYEEEE. In DNA, the CDR3 is TGTGCCAGCAGCTTGGCCGGGACAGGGGGTAGGGCCGAGCAGTACTTC. Its translation: CASSLAGTGGRAEQYF.

The chain links TRBV27 to TRBJ2-7; tentatively, D is TRBD1 or TRBD2 (5 bases each). V was shortened by 3 bases and J by 1 base, with 13 bases between the two germline ends. Germline V gene data show CDR1 as MNHEY and CDR2 as SMNVEV (reference sequence). This CDR3 spans 15 amino acids. The CDR3 is CASSFSGARSYEQYF. As DNA, the CDR3 is TGTGCCAGCAGTTTCTCCGGGGCCCGATCCTACGAGCAGTACTTC.

The rearrangement links TRBV2 to TRBJ2-1, with D unclear. Per germline, CDR1 SNHLY and CDR2 FYNNEI. With 4 bases removed from V and 2 bases from J, the gap between germline ends came to 12 bases. This CDR3 has 15 amino acids. The CDR3 spells CASSVTSSTYNEQFF. The CDR3 bases are TGTGCCAGCAGTGTGACGTCTTCGACCTACAATGAGCAGTTCTTC.

J is TRBJ2-7 and V is TRBV13, with 10 bases matching TRBD2. Germline V gene sequence: CDR1 PRHDT, CDR2 FYEKMQ (reference sequence). CDR3 size: 14 residues. With V trimmed by 4 bases and J by 6 bases, 6 bases remained unmatched. This CDR3 is CASSSGTSVAEQYF. DNA of the CDR3: TGTGCCAGCAGCTCCGGGACTAGCGTGGCCGAGCAGTACTTC.

This chain joins TRBV9 and TRBJ2-7; a possible D gene is TRBD2 (6 bases). The V gene's germline CDR1 is SGDLS and CDR2 YYNGEE. V gave up 1 base and J gave up 0 bases, with 14 bases separating them. The CDR3 totals 16 residues. CDR3 DNA sequence: TGTGCCAGCAGCGTATCGGGACTCTCCAGCTCCTACGAGCAGTACTTC. It codes for CASSVSGLSSSYEQYF.